The clone carrying this TCR beta chain was counted a few times. The antigen remains undetermined. A read error is likely here: a far larger clone is one base away. These data are taken from a study of shared clonotypes between healthy human individuals. Study conclusions and caveats: With few donors, the genetic and exposure-history diversity represented was limited. A few donors had approximately 4.6% of their naive CD4 clonotypes in common. Researchers sampled only blood; tissue repertoires likely differ.

Splitting of each subset's genomic DNA was done evenly across several immunoSEQ plates. Profiled with immunoSEQ multiplex PCR; TCRdb holds only in-frame clones, not every one. The profile covers almost 750,000 clones, with about two thirds appearing a single time and under 2% taken by the ten largest. The length of the CDR3 is 14 residues. CDR1 is SGHTA and CDR2 is FQGNSA in the germline V gene. The sequence was obtained from a woman in her twenties or thirties in good health. The sequenced sample was memory CD4+ T cells sorted from blood. Subset specified: CD45RA-negative fraction. J is TRBJ2-5 and V is TRBV7-2, with TRBD2 matching over 7 bases. The J call may be mistaken, given a closer DNA end match to TRBJ2-7. The CDR3 nucleotides read TGTGCCAGCAGCTTCCAGCGGGACTCCTACGAGCAGTACTTC. This encodes CASSFQRDSYEQYF.